A selection of T cell receptor beta chains follows, all from one sample in a study of circulating CD8 cells and anti-PD-1 response in melanoma. In TCRdb, the reads were re-called with MiXCR into one record per CDR3 protein. The repertoire includes a few hundred distinct CDR3 sequences, around 8% of them detected once, and 30% to 45% sits in the top ten. The sample here was CD8+ T cells from PBMCs, taken at baseline or after one month of anti-PD-1 therapy (not recorded which). Every receptor here comes from a human donor with melanoma. CDR3s include the opening cysteine and the closing phenylalanine or tryptophan. D genes are given only for firm matches. The size entry gives once, few or many counts, or a class when the clone is expanded.

CDR3 DNA: TGTGCCACCGGGGATGGGACAGATCCTCTCGGTGAGCAGTTCTTC
CDR3 protein: CATGDGTDPLGEQFF
clone size: medium-sized
J gene: TRBJ2-1
D gene: TRBD1
V gene: TRBV24-1

CDR3 DNA: TGTGCCACCAGTGATTCCGACAGGGGGGAGCAGTACTTC
CDR3 protein: CATSDSDRGEQYF
clone size: medium-sized
J gene: TRBJ2-7
D gene: TRBD1
V gene: TRBV24-1

CDR3 DNA: TGTGCCAGCAGTAAACCGAACTCTGGGGCCAACGTCCTGACTTTC
CDR3 protein: CASSKPNSGANVLTF
clone size: large
J gene: TRBJ2-6
D gene: -
V gene: TRBV2

CDR3 DNA: TGTGCCACCGGGTTCGCTCAAGAGCAGTTCTTC
CDR3 protein: CATGFAQEQFF
clone size: large
J gene: TRBJ2-1
D gene: -
V gene: TRBV19

CDR3 DNA: TGTGCCAGCAGCGACAGGGGGTCCTACAATGAGCAGTTCTTC
CDR3 protein: CASSDRGSYNEQFF
clone size: few
J gene: TRBJ2-1
D gene: TRBD1
V gene: TRBV28

CDR3 DNA: TGTGCCAGCAGCTTAGTGGGAGGGACCAATGAGCAGTTCTTC
CDR3 protein: CASSLVGGTNEQFF
clone size: medium-sized
J gene: TRBJ2-1
D gene: TRBD2
V gene: TRBV7-2

CDR3 DNA: TGTGCCAGCAGTTTAGAACAGAACTACGAGCAGTACTTC
CDR3 protein: CASSLEQNYEQYF
clone size: large
J gene: TRBJ2-7
D gene: -
V gene: TRBV27

CDR3 DNA: TGCAGTGCTTCCTATAGCGGGGGCAACTACGAGCAGTACTTC
CDR3 protein: CSASYSGGNYEQYF
clone size: medium-sized
J gene: TRBJ2-7
D gene: TRBD2
V gene: TRBV20-1

CDR3 DNA: TGTGCCACGTGGCAGGGACAGGGTTATGATACGCAGTATTTT
CDR3 protein: CATWQGQGYDTQYF
clone size: large
J gene: TRBJ2-3
D gene: TRBD1
V gene: TRBV6-6

CDR3 DNA: TGTGCCAGCAGCTTCGGTGCCAGGAACTATGGCTACACCTTC
CDR3 protein: CASSFGARNYGYTF
clone size: medium-sized
J gene: TRBJ1-2
D gene: -
V gene: TRBV5-4

CDR3 DNA: TGTGCCAGTAAGGGACAGGCCTTCGGGGAGCAGTACTTC
CDR3 protein: CASKGQAFGEQYF
clone size: large
J gene: TRBJ2-7
D gene: TRBD1
V gene: TRBV27

CDR3 DNA: TGTGCCAGTAGTTATCGAATCCTCACAGATACGCAGTATTTT
CDR3 protein: CASSYRILTDTQYF
clone size: large
J gene: TRBJ2-3
D gene: -
V gene: TRBV19

CDR3 DNA: TGCGCCAGCAGCCAGGAAGCAGGGAGAAGCGAGCAGTACTTC
CDR3 protein: CASSQEAGRSEQYF
clone size: medium-sized
J gene: TRBJ2-7
D gene: -
V gene: TRBV4-1

CDR3 DNA: TGCGCCAGCAGCCTACCAGGGGCCTACGAGCAGTACTTC
CDR3 protein: CASSLPGAYEQYF
clone size: large
J gene: TRBJ2-7
D gene: -
V gene: TRBV4-1

CDR3 DNA: TGTGCCAGCAGCACTAGCGTTGAGCAGTTCTTC
CDR3 protein: CASSTSVEQFF
clone size: medium-sized
J gene: TRBJ2-1
D gene: TRBD2
V gene: TRBV28